The text below deals with one T cell receptor beta chain. This clonotype was found a few times. Which antigen it targets is not known. Qualities for individual bases were not recorded, and no much larger clone is one base off. Library generation was performed with 5' RACE. Sequencing relied on an Illumina HiSeq 2500. A second PCR of roughly 6 to 11 cycles was run with a J-beta primer mix and a sample-barcoded 5' primer. A template-switch 5' adaptor carrying 12 random nucleotides introduced a unique molecular identifier onto each TCR beta cDNA molecule. Each sample yielded at least 2.5 million CDR3-containing paired-end reads. The Mint cDNA synthesis kit, primed by a TRBC-specific oligonucleotide, was used to synthesize first-strand cDNA from all RNA. After uracil-DNA glycosylase treatment, a first 18-cycle PCR used universal primers M1SS and BC2_uni_R on all cDNA. The original methods were these. Normalization of each sample was performed by random selection of 1 million high-quality reads, each carrying a distinct molecular identifier. Reads with shared molecular identifiers were discarded instead of being binned into consensus sequences. MiTCR, with a Q25 quality threshold and the strictest error-elimination algorithm, was used for CDR3 identification, clonotype clustering and error correction. A nonparametric unseen species model with Euler transformation was used to estimate a lower bound on total TCR beta diversity. The public reads were reanalyzed by TCRdb: fastp trimming at Q25, MiXCR alignment, in-frame beta chains only. Each CDR3 protein gets just one entry, which takes the most common genes and DNA from the rows behind it. These V and J calls derive from TCRdb rather than the authors' analysis. Present in this sample are hundreds of thousands of distinct CDR3 sequences, roughly 25% of which were seen just once. In total, the top ten clones hold around 2.9% of the sample.

The germline V gene gives CDR1 as MNHEY and CDR2 as SVGAGI. Counted from cysteine to phenylalanine, this CDR3 has 13 amino acids. Only the CDR3 part of the read is kept: 39 bases, read in frame from the first base. At the junction V is shortened by 3 bases and J by 1 base, with 6 bases in between. The 40 or so donors, aged about 6 to 95 years, were systemically healthy Caucasian individuals from Russia. Each donor gave ten milliliters of peripheral blood, collected into EDTA-treated Vacutainer tubes. Ficoll-Paque density-gradient centrifugation was used to isolate PBMCs, with at least 7 million obtained per sample. Total RNA was extracted from PBMCs with Trizol reagent, with at least 5 micrograms obtained per sample. For every donor, flow cytometry on a PBMC aliquot measured the percentage of naive CD45RAhigh/CD27high T cells. The sample is drawn from a study of blood T cells in healthy people across ages (dated by TCRdb to about 2015). With regard to the full study: In model experiments, template switching captured about one uniquely barcoded TCR beta cDNA molecule for every two T cells. Four age groups were formed from the donors: young (average approximately 16 years), middle-aged (approximately 39), aged (around 62) and long-lived (less than 85). Age-related changes in TCR beta repertoire diversity were measured in the study by deep sequencing normalized with unique cDNA molecular identifiers. Using the same blood draw, the study looked at two additional independent replicas of 1 million unique cDNA reads for two donors, one aged 18 to 30 and the other aged 80 or older.

The paper as a whole reports these results and caveats: Because the CMV infection status of the donors was unknown, age-related changes in expanded clonotypes may potentially have been confounded. Conclusive comparison of naive and antigen-experienced compartments was prevented by the profiling of bulk unsorted PBMCs. The percentage of naive T cells measured by flow cytometry correlated strongly with observed TCR beta diversity. As age increased, observed TCR beta diversity per million T cells dropped in a roughly linear way, and a significant reduction was already evident by age roughly 36. Total diversity estimates from one million sequenced T cells were considered lower bounds and underestimates. Compared with the aged group, the long-lived group had more naive CD4+ T cells, fewer expanded clones and increased TCR diversity, suggesting age selection.

These data are also associated with another study on T cells of mothers and their children. The other study reports the following: Nine systemically healthy Caucasian individuals served as donors, namely three mothers together with their six children. cDNA synthesis used all of the extracted RNA, with 1.5 ug of RNA in each 15 ul reaction. In the second PCR, the M1S primer introduced both the sample barcodes and 2-4 random nucleotides. Each mother yielded over 9 million TCR beta CDR3 reads and each child a few million reads. Thymic selection shapes the output of TCR recombination in a similar way in related and unrelated pairs, and inherited differences have a minor effect. Normalized repertoire overlap in related mother-child pairs was always slightly higher than in unrelated mother-child pairs, but the difference was never significant. No persistent microchimeric T cell clones were detected, at a sensitivity of 90 to 100 clones per million clonotypes. In the study, deep NGS was used to compare the TCR beta repertoires of mothers and children, and features distinguishing related mother-child pairs from unrelated individuals were sought. Mothers averaged roughly 40 +/- 4 years of age and children averaged approximately 11 +/- 4 years. After adapter ligation with NEBNext reagents, the libraries were sequenced on Illumina HiSeq 2000 with 100+100 nt paired-end reads. To prevent cross-contamination, the mother and child libraries were prepared a month apart and were sequenced in separate runs. For each donor, somewhere between roughly 500,000 and 2,100,000 distinct TCR beta clonotypes were identified. Naive TCR beta clonotypes were estimated from low-frequency clonotypes matched to each donor's FACS-determined naive share, without sorting.

Sequencing used blood. The clonotype originates from a boy younger than 18 in good health. The receptor chain draws on TRBV6-5 and TRBJ1-1; the D gene is perhaps TRBD1, on 5 matching bases. The nucleotide sequence reads TGTGCCAGCAGTTATGGACAGAACACTGAAGCTTTCTTT. Its amino acids are CASSYGQNTEAFF.